This T cell receptor (beta chain) came from a study of Graves' ophthalmopathy and Graves' hyperthyroidism. This clonotype was seen a few times. What it binds is not known. A diagnosis was made from clinical symptoms together with serum thyroxine, TRAb, thyroid ultrasound and orbital computed tomography. Study-level findings and limits: Ophthalmopathy progression predictions by the model showed approximately 75% specificity and approximately 67% sensitivity.

The V gene lost 4 bases and the J gene lost 1 base, with 11 bases spanning the gap. The V gene's germline CDR1 is SGHRS and CDR2 YFSETQ. The CDR3 is 15 residues long. RNA transcripts served as template for amplifying TCR beta CDR3 sequences. First-round RT-PCR with HTBI primers preceded a second-round multiplex PCR. MiXCR was run by TCRdb on the multiplex PCR reads, yielding one entry per CDR3 protein. Of around 1,000,000 distinct CDR3 sequences listed, roughly two fifths were seen once; the top ten hold roughly 11%. V gene TRBV5-1 combines with J gene TRBJ1-4; possibly TRBD1 for D (5 bases). The receptor comes from an adult man with Graves' hyperthyroidism. Sequences were obtained from peripheral blood or thyroid tissue (not recorded which). The CDR3 region is CASSPGTGTNEKLFF. The CDR3 bases are TGCGCCAGCAGCCCTGGGACGGGAACTAATGAAAAACTGTTTTTT.